This T cell receptor beta chain is from a study of shared clonotypes between healthy human individuals. Trimming cost V 9 bases and J 6 bases; bases outside gene matches: 6. CDR3 size: 13 residues. CDR1 is MDHEN and CDR2 is SYDVKM in the germline V gene. Sequencing was performed with immunoSEQ multiplex PCR; in TCRdb, only in-frame clones are kept and a portion is missing. The sample records over 1.4 million clones, approximately 96% being singletons. The genes are TRBV28 and TRBJ1-5, with 9 nucleotides matching TRBD1. The material sequenced was naive CD4+ T cells sorted from blood. Subset of the sample: CD45RA+ positively selected. This receptor was taken from a man aged 25 to 40 in good health. The CDR3 reads CASQTGGGQPQHF. CDR3 nucleotides: TGTGCCAGTCAAACAGGGGGCGGTCAGCCCCAGCATTTT.